Shown below are 30 T cell receptor beta chains from a single sample sequenced in a study of cytomegalovirus exposure and HLA in healthy donors. Amplification used 60 Vbeta primers and 13 Jbeta primers. Sequenced by immunoSEQ multiplex PCR; TCRdb stores in-frame clones only, minus some. Of 90,000 to 130,000 clones in the sample, 79% were seen once. Material for sequencing was PBMCs. These receptors were taken from a woman aged 18-29 years in good health and CMV-seropositive.

This chain uses TRBV11-3 with TRBJ2-3; TRBD1 might be the D (5 bases). Germline CDR1 reads SGHNT; CDR2 reads YENEEA. The CDR3 is 17 amino acids. V was trimmed by 1 base and J by 2 bases, leaving 16 bases between them. CDR3 in amino acids: CASSLVYEQEFTDTQYF. CDR3 coding DNA: TGTGCCAGCAGCTTAGTATATGAACAGGAGTTCACAGATACGCAGTATTTT.

V is TRBV19 and J is TRBJ1-1; D is undetermined. The V gene lost 7 bases and the J gene lost 2 bases, with 11 bases spanning the gap. Germline loops: CDR1 LNHDA, CDR2 SQIVND (reference sequence). The CDR3 consists of 13 residues. This CDR3 is CASKSVLNTEAFF. DNA of the CDR3: TGTGCCAGTAAGTCGGTCTTAAACACTGAAGCTTTCTTT.

The chain couples TRBV6-5 to TRBJ2-7, with D possibly TRBD2 on 6 matching bases. The germline V gene has CDR1 MNHEY and CDR2 SVGAGI. Trimming shortened V by 2 bases and J by 0 bases, and 14 bases separated the two germline ends. This CDR3 contains 16 residues. CDR3 sequence (DNA): TGTGCCAGCAGTTACAGCGCTAGCGTGAGCTCCTACGAGCAGTACTTC. It yields the protein CASSYSASVSSYEQYF.

This sequence joins TRBV28 and TRBJ1-2; possible D gene TRBD1, 6 bases. Germline V gene sequence: CDR1 MDHEN, CDR2 SYDVKM. Trimming pared 3 bases from V and 6 bases from J, leaving 14 bases between. CDR3 length: 14 residues. CDR3 residues: CASSFGGASNGYTF. The CDR3 region has the DNA TGTGCCAGCAGTTTCGGGGGGGCAAGTAATGGCTACACCTTC.

This clone was counted once. The chain employs TRBV6-5 and TRBJ2-7, with D perhaps TRBD2 (6 bases). Trimming shortened V by 2 bases and J by 3 bases, and 11 bases separated the two germline ends. The CDR3 sequence is 14 residues long. Germline V CDR1 and CDR2: MNHEY, SVGAGI. CDR3 sequence reads: CASSYGGKLYEQYF. CDR3 DNA: TGTGCCAGCAGTTACGGGGGGAAGCTCTACGAGCAGTACTTC.

The V and J genes are TRBV5-1 and TRBJ2-5, with 7 bases identical to TRBD2. The CDR3 covers 14 residues. With V trimmed by 3 bases and J by 3 bases, 5 bases remained unmatched. The V gene's germline CDR1 is SGHRS and CDR2 YFSETQ. The CDR3 DNA reads as TGCGCCAGCAGCTCCCGTGGGGGGGAAGAGACCCAGTACTTC. It is translated as CASSSRGGEETQYF.

This rearrangement joins TRBV2 to TRBJ2-7; 7 bases match TRBD1. There are 13 residues in the CDR3. Germline V CDR1 and CDR2: SNHLY, FYNNEI. CDR3 sequence: CGSMGTATYEQYF. DNA of the CDR3: TGTGGGAGCATGGGGACAGCTACCTACGAGCAGTACTTC.

The rearrangement links TRBV19 to TRBJ1-2; TRBD1 is a possible D gene (5 bases). Germline V gene sequence: CDR1 LNHDA, CDR2 SQIVND (reference sequence). V lost 0 bases and J lost 4, with 15 bases in between. The CDR3 covers 16 residues. Here the CDR3 DNA reads TGTGCCAGTAGTATAGATCACCCGACAGCTACCTATGGCTACACCTTC. Translating it yields CASSIDHPTATYGYTF.

V gene TRBV11-2 combines with J gene TRBJ2-7; tentatively, D is TRBD1 (6 bases). Trimming left V 5 bases short and J 1 base short, with 9 bases between. The germline CDR1 and CDR2 sequences are SGHAT and FQNNGV. The CDR3 sequence is 13 residues long. The CDR3 is CASSRDISYEQYF. The CDR3 DNA is TGTGCCAGCAGCCGGGACATTTCCTACGAGCAGTACTTC.

This clone was picked up a small number of times. The chain uses TRBV10-3 and TRBJ1-5; possibly TRBD1 for D (5 bases). Germline V lookup: CDR1 ENHRY, CDR2 SYGVKD. This CDR3 has 13 residues. V lost 4 bases, J lost 8 bases, and 12 bases lay in between. This chain's CDR3 is CAISAQGGEPQHF. The CDR3, as DNA: TGTGCCATCAGTGCCCAGGGAGGGGAGCCCCAGCATTTT.

The chain is built from TRBV6-1 and TRBJ1-2, with D possibly TRBD1 on 5 matching bases. The CDR3 covers 13 residues. Germline CDR1 MNHNS, CDR2 SASEGT. Deletions cut 6 bases from V and 0 bases from J, with 8 bases between. The DNA for the CDR3 is TGTGCCAGCAGGGTAGGGGCTAACTATGGCTACACCTTC. Its translation is CASRVGANYGYTF.

The J gene is TRBJ2-3, the V gene TRBV10-3, with D perhaps matching TRBD2 (5 bases). V lost 11 bases and J 5 bases, leaving 14 bases between the germline ends. The germline V gene has CDR1 ENHRY and CDR2 SYGVKD. This CDR3 is 12 amino acids long. The CDR3 loop reads CAVNRGLDTQYF. DNA of the CDR3: TGTGCCGTCAACCGGGGTTTAGATACGCAGTATTTT.

The chain employs TRBV5-1 and TRBJ2-6; tentative D call: TRBD1 (6 bases). This CDR3 comprises 15 residues. Trimming took off 6 bases at V and 2 bases at J, with 12 bases between the two ends. Germline V gene lookup returns CDR1 SGHRS and CDR2 YFSETQ. The CDR3 reads CASNPQGTGANVLTF. The CDR3 DNA follows: TGCGCCAGCAATCCACAGGGAACTGGGGCCAACGTCCTGACTTTC.

This chain joins TRBV11-2 and TRBJ2-2, with D possibly TRBD1 on 5 matching bases. CDR3 length equals 15 residues. V lost 3 bases and J 5 bases, leaving 13 bases between the germline ends. CDR1 is SGHAT and CDR2 is FQNNGV in the germline V gene. Written as DNA, the CDR3 is TGTGCCAGCAGCTTCTGGGGCGCAAGGACCGGGGAGCTGTTTTTT. This gives the protein CASSFWGARTGELFF.

The chain combines TRBV5-1 with TRBJ2-5, with 7 bases lining up with TRBD2. The V gene end was trimmed by 6 bases and the J gene end by 4 bases; junction bases not matched to a gene: 12. Germline values: CDR1 SGHRS, CDR2 YFSETQ. The CDR3 has 15 amino acids. The CDR3 is CASTSQAGVSETQYF. Here the CDR3 DNA reads TGCGCCAGCACCTCCCAGGCGGGAGTATCAGAGACCCAGTACTTC.

The CDR3 here is CASSSRPSNYGYTF. The CDR3 nucleotides read TGTGCCAGCAGCTCTAGGCCGTCTAACTATGGCTACACCTTC. This sequence joins TRBV5-4 and TRBJ1-2; unclear D gene. From germline, CDR1 is SGHNT and CDR2 YYREEE (reference sequence). Trimming shortened V by 3 bases and J by 0 bases, and 9 bases separated the two germline ends. The length of the CDR3 is 14 residues.

This clone was detected only once. The CDR3 coding sequence is TGTGCCAGTAGTATTTCCTTGGCGGGCTCTGAAGCTTTCTTT. It codes for CASSISLAGSEAFF. This chain links TRBV19 with TRBJ1-1; D is unclear. Per germline, CDR1 LNHDA and CDR2 SQIVND (reference sequence). Trimming removed 3 bases from V and 6 bases from J, with 14 bases in between. The CDR3 has 14 amino acids.

The J gene is TRBJ1-5, the V gene TRBV2; 8 nucleotides line up with TRBD1. CDR3 length equals 15 residues. The V gene end was trimmed by 6 bases and the J gene end by 4 bases; junction bases not matched to a gene: 8. CDR1 SNHLY and CDR2 FYNNEI come from the germline V gene. For the CDR3, the DNA is TGTGCCAGCAGGGGAGGGACAGGCAGAAATCAGCCCCAGCATTTT. Amino acids: CASRGGTGRNQPQHF.

This clone is a singleton in its sample. The chain uses TRBV30 and TRBJ2-1; 8 bases map to TRBD2. V lost 2 bases and J lost 4; bases outside the gene matches: 1. In germline, CDR1 is GTSNPN, CDR2 SVGIG (reference sequence). The CDR3 contains 13 residues. This CDR3 is CAWSRGGYNEQFF. The CDR3 DNA is TGTGCCTGGAGTCGGGGGGGATACAATGAGCAGTTCTTC.

The gene calls are TRBV6-4 and TRBJ1-1; D is unresolved. Germline CDR1 and CDR2: MRHNA and SNTAGT. The CDR3 extends over 14 amino acids. The V end was cut by 4 bases, the J end by 1 base, with 10 bases between. The CDR3 DNA is TGTGCCAGCAGTGCCACCCCAGGGAACACTGAAGCTTTCTTT. It translates to CASSATPGNTEAFF.

V gene TRBV4-1 combines with J gene TRBJ2-3; 13 bases are shared with TRBD2. Germline trimming cut 2 bases from V and 2 bases from J; bases unmatched to any gene: 7. CDR1 MGHRA and CDR2 YSYEKL come from the germline V gene. The CDR3 covers 18 residues. The CDR3 DNA sequence: TGCGCCAGCAGCCAAACCTCCGGGACTAGCGGGGCCACAGATACGCAGTATTTT. Amino acid sequence: CASSQTSGTSGATDTQYF.

The chain's CDR3 is CASRLQGAMSTDTQYF. CDR3 DNA sequence: TGCGCCAGCAGGCTACAAGGGGCGATGAGCACAGATACGCAGTATTTT. The chain couples TRBV4-1 to TRBJ2-3; D is perhaps TRBD1 (5 bases). The V gene's germline CDR1 is MGHRA and CDR2 YSYEKL. The CDR3 runs to 16 residues. The germline V and J ends were trimmed by 6 bases and 0 bases, with 16 bases remaining between them.

This clone was seen only once. The rearrangement uses TRBV5-1 and TRBJ2-3, with 13 positions matching TRBD2. The V gene end was trimmed by 4 bases and the J gene end by 0 bases; junction bases not matched to a gene: 8. The germline gives CDR1 SGHRS, CDR2 YFSETQ. The CDR3 extends over 18 amino acids. This CDR3 is CASSGTSGKTSSTDTQYF. In DNA, the CDR3 is TGCGCCAGCAGCGGGACTAGCGGGAAAACGTCTAGCACAGATACGCAGTATTTT.

The DNA of the CDR3 is TGTGCCAGCAGGTCTACCGGGACTAGCGGGAGAAATGAGCAGTTCTTC. Amino acids: CASRSTGTSGRNEQFF. The chain is built from TRBV25-1 and TRBJ2-1; TRBD2 aligns across 14 bases. Germline CDR1 MGHDK, CDR2 SYGVNS. Trimming cost V 6 bases and J 7 bases; bases outside gene matches: 8. This CDR3 is built from 16 residues. Complete variable domain (other parts from reference TRBV25-1 and TRBJ2-1): EADIYQTPRYLVIGTGKKITLECSQTMGHDKMYWYQQDPGMELHLIHYSYGVNSTEKGDLSSESTVSRIRTEHFPLTLESARPSHTSQYLCASRSTGTSGRNEQFFGPGTRLTVL.

This chain connects TRBV7-3 to TRBJ1-4, with D uncertain. The CDR3 has 16 residues. Germline CDR1 is SGHTA and CDR2 is FQGTGA. V lost 2 bases to trimming and J lost 6 bases, with 16 bases between them. The CDR3 loop is CASSLGRAGVYEKLFF. The DNA for the CDR3 is TGTGCCAGCAGCTTAGGGAGGGCTGGAGTTTATGAAAAACTGTTTTTT.

The rearrangement links TRBV27 to TRBJ2-7; D not certain. Deletions cut 6 bases from V and 3 bases from J, with 21 bases between. Germline CDR1 MNHEY, CDR2 SMNVEV (reference sequence). The CDR3 contains 16 residues. Here the CDR3 reads CASSPAPATVVYEQYF. The CDR3 DNA reads as TGTGCCAGCAGCCCAGCCCCCGCCACAGTCGTCTACGAGCAGTACTTC.

This clone was observed a handful of times. The chain is built from TRBV23-1 and TRBJ1-2; weak D call: TRBD1 (6 bases). TRBV23-1 counts as an open reading frame of uncertain function. Between the trimmed V and J ends, which lost 2 bases and 4 bases, there was a span of 29 bases. The CDR3 is 20 amino acids. The CDR3 protein is CASSQTTLKSRAGVFYGYTF. The CDR3 DNA reads TGCGCCAGCAGTCAAACCACCTTAAAGTCACGGGCAGGGGTTTTCTATGGCTACACCTTC.

V gene TRBV5-1 combines with J gene TRBJ1-1, with TRBD1 matching over 11 bases. The germline V gene has CDR1 SGHRS and CDR2 YFSETQ. Trimming at V came to 7 bases and at J to 4 bases, leaving 6 bases not matched to a gene. This CDR3 has 14 residues. The CDR3: CASLPGTGGTEAFF. The CDR3, as DNA: TGCGCCAGCTTGCCCGGGACAGGGGGCACTGAAGCTTTCTTT.

The chain joins TRBV11-2 to TRBJ2-5; the match to TRBD2 covers 7 bases. The CDR3 is made up of 13 amino acids. Losses at the gene ends were 2 bases for V and 5 bases for J; bases not matched to a gene: 2. Germline CDR1 is SGHAT and CDR2 is FQNNGV. Here the CDR3 DNA reads TGTGCCAGCAGCTTAAGGGGAGGGGAGACCCAGTACTTC. Amino acid sequence: CASSLRGGETQYF.

The chain carries TRBV6-1 and TRBJ2-1; no clear D. V dropped 5 bases and J dropped 0 bases, with 8 bases sitting between them. The CDR3 contains 14 residues. The germline V gene has CDR1 MNHNS and CDR2 SASEGT. CDR3 sequence reads: CASSRGSSYNEQFF. DNA of the CDR3: TGTGCCAGCAGTCGCGGTAGCTCCTACAATGAGCAGTTCTTC.